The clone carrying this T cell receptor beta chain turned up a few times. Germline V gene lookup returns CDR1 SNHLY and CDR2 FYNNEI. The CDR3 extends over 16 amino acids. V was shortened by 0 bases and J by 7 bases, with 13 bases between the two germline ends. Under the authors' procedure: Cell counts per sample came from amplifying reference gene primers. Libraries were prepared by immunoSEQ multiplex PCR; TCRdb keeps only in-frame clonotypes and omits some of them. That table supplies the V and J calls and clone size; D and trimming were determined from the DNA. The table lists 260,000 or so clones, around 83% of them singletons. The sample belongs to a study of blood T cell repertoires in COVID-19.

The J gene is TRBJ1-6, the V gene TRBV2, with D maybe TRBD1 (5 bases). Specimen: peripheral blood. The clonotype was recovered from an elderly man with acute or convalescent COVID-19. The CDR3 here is CASSEALRQGNSPLHF. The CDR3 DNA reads TGTGCCAGCAGTGAAGCGCTTCGGCAGGGAAATTCACCCCTCCACTTT.